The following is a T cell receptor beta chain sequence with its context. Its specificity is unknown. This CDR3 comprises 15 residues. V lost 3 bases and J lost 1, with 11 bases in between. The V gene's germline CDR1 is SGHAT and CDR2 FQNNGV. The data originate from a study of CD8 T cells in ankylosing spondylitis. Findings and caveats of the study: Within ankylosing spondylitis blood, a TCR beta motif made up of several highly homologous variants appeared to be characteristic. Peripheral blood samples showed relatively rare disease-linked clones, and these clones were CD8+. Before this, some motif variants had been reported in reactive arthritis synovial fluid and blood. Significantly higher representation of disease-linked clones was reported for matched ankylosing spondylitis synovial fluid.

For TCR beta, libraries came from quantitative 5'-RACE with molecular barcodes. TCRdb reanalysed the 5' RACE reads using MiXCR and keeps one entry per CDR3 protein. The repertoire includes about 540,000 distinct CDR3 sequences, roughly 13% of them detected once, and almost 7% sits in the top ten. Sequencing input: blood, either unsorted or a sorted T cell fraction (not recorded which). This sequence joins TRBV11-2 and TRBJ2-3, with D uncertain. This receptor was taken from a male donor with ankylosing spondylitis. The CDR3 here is CASSFQRLGTDTQYF. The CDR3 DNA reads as TGTGCCAGCAGCTTTCAGCGTCTAGGCACAGATACGCAGTATTTT.